These T cell receptor beta chains were read from a single sample in a study of blood T cell repertoires in COVID-19. Using immunoSEQ multiplex PCR, the repertoire was profiled, and TCRdb retains in-frame clones only, with some absent. This table holds some 82,000 clones, 91% found once. What was sequenced was peripheral blood. These receptors came from a woman aged 50 to 65 in a cohort sampled during active COVID-19. CDR3s include the opening cysteine and the closing phenylalanine or tryptophan. The D gene is left open where the match is weak. Size is omitted from some rows. Given values are once, few, many or a class for expanded clones.

size,V,J,D,CDR3,DNA
-,TRBV19,TRBJ1-1,-,CASRTARLGDGAFF,TGTGCCAGTAGGACAGCCCGCCTTGGAGATGGAGCTTTCTTT
-,TRBV7-9,TRBJ1-1,TRBD1,CASSSHIDRGRTEAFF,TGTGCCAGCAGCTCCCACATTGACAGGGGAAGAACTGAAGCTTTCTTT
-,TRBV7-9,TRBJ1-1,-,CASSLPPAGENTEAFF,TGTGCCAGCAGCTTGCCTCCCGCCGGGGAGAACACTGAAGCTTTCTTT
-,TRBV7-6,TRBJ2-5,TRBD2,CASSIRPTVVGGGERETQYF,TGTGCCAGCAGCATCAGACCCACCGTGGTCGGCGGGGGGGAGCGGGAGACCCAGTACTTC
-,TRBV15,TRBJ2-2,TRBD1,CATSRLDRDAGELFF,TGTGCCACCAGCAGGCTTGACAGGGACGCCGGGGAGCTGTTTTTT
-,TRBV5-4,TRBJ2-2,TRBD1,CASSLGGRGAGELFF,TGTGCCAGCAGCTTAGGGGGCAGGGGCGCCGGGGAGCTGTTTTTT
-,TRBV5-1,TRBJ1-5,TRBD1,CASSVDRGGQPQHF,TGCGCCAGCAGCGTTGACAGGGGAGGCCAGCCCCAGCATTTT
-,TRBV9,TRBJ2-3,TRBD2,CASSATSGGAKDTQYF,TGTGCCAGCAGCGCTACTAGCGGGGGGGCCAAAGATACGCAGTATTTT
-,TRBV19,TRBJ2-7,TRBD2,CASSIASGVYEQYF,TGTGCCAGTAGTATTGCCAGCGGGGTTTACGAGCAGTACTTC
-,TRBV7-2,TRBJ2-1,TRBD1,CASRVGTGAYNEQFF,TGTGCCAGCAGAGTCGGGACAGGGGCCTACAATGAGCAGTTCTTC
-,TRBV10-1,TRBJ2-3,TRBD2,CASSETSGYTDTQYF,TGCGCCAGCAGTGAGACTAGCGGATACACAGATACGCAGTATTTT
-,TRBV30,TRBJ2-1,TRBD2,CAWSRTRLAGVYNEQFF,TGTGCCTGGAGCCGCACCCGACTAGCGGGAGTATACAATGAGCAGTTCTTC
-,TRBV11-1,TRBJ1-6,TRBD1,CASSQQGTGNNSPLHF,TGTGCCAGCAGCCAACAGGGGACAGGAAATAATTCACCCCTCCACTTT
-,TRBV7-9,TRBJ1-1,TRBD1,CASSSDRGTNTEAFF,TGTGCCAGCAGCTCAGACAGGGGTACGAACACTGAAGCTTTCTTT
once,TRBV6-5,TRBJ2-7,TRBD2,CASSLRRGGVDEQYF,TGTGCCAGCAGCCTGAGGCGGGGGGGCGTCGACGAGCAGTACTTC
once,TRBV3-1/TRBV3-2,TRBJ2-7,TRBD2,CASSRPHGREGYEQYF,TGTGCCAGCAGCAGACCCCACGGGAGGGAGGGCTACGAGCAGTACTTC
-,TRBV19,TRBJ2-5,-,CASSPNSGTLGETQYF,TGTGCCAGTAGTCCCAACTCGGGGACTCTTGGGGAGACCCAGTACTTC
-,TRBV11-3,TRBJ1-4,-,CASSLGRSSEKLFF,TGTGCCAGCAGCTTGGGCAGGTCGTCTGAAAAACTGTTTTTT
-,TRBV19,TRBJ1-2,-,CASSRTESNYGYTF,TGTGCCAGTAGTAGAACAGAATCTAACTATGGCTACACCTTC
-,TRBV5-1,TRBJ1-3,-,CASSFDVQTDTIYF,TGCGCCAGCAGCTTTGATGTCCAAACGGACACCATATATTTT
-,TRBV5-4,TRBJ2-3,TRBD2,CASSTYSSGITDTQYF,TGTGCCAGCAGCACCTATTCTAGCGGAATCACAGATACGCAGTATTTT
once,TRBV12-3/TRBV12-4,TRBJ2-5,-,CASSFVFQETQYF,TGTGCCAGCAGTTTTGTCTTCCAAGAGACCCAGTACTTC
-,TRBV19,TRBJ1-3,-,CASSEVFGSGNTIYF,TGTGCCAGTAGTGAGGTGTTCGGCTCTGGAAACACCATATATTTT
-,TRBV11-2,TRBJ2-4,TRBD2,CASSLPLAGGILAKNIQYF,TGTGCCAGCAGCCTGCCCCTAGCGGGAGGTATACTAGCCAAAAACATTCAGTACTTC
-,TRBV27,TRBJ2-7,-,CASSFAGSGEQYF,TGTGCCAGCAGTTTCGCGGGGAGTGGCGAGCAGTACTTC
-,TRBV5-1,TRBJ2-3,TRBD2,CASSLYSGGADTQYF,TGCGCCAGCAGCCTCTATAGCGGGGGGGCCGATACGCAGTATTTT
-,TRBV30,TRBJ2-3,-,CALSLFSTDTQYF,TGTGCCTTATCCCTATTCAGCACAGATACGCAGTATTTT
once,TRBV3-1/TRBV3-2,TRBJ2-4,-,CASSLLEGGRAHF,TGTGCCAGCAGCCTTCTAGAGGGGGGGCGGGCTCACTTC
once,TRBV29-1,TRBJ1-1,-,CSVEGGVRTEAFF,TGCAGCGTTGAAGGGGGAGTGAGGACTGAAGCTTTCTTT
-,TRBV9,TRBJ1-2,-,CASSVVSAGPYGYTF,TGTGCCAGCAGCGTAGTTTCGGCGGGCCCATATGGCTACACCTTC
-,TRBV5-4,TRBJ1-1,-,CASSFTWGDTEAFF,TGTGCCAGCAGCTTTACATGGGGGGACACTGAAGCTTTCTTT
-,TRBV6-2/TRBV6-3,TRBJ1-6,-,CASSYSRGGSPLHF,TGTGCCAGCAGTTACTCGAGGGGGGGTTCACCCCTCCACTTT
-,TRBV15,TRBJ1-2,-,CATSRALGTRLRYGYTF,TGTGCCACCAGCAGAGCCCTCGGGACAAGGCTCCGCTATGGCTACACCTTC
-,TRBV19,TRBJ1-1,TRBD1,CASSLPGQGAGVAFF,TGTGCCAGTAGTCTACCGGGACAGGGGGCAGGGGTAGCTTTCTTT
-,TRBV5-6,TRBJ1-6,TRBD1,CASSLGTGFSPLHF,TGTGCCAGCAGCTTGGGGACAGGGTTTTCACCCCTCCACTTT
-,TRBV27,TRBJ2-1,-,CASMRSSSSYNEQFF,TGTGCCAGCATGAGGAGCAGTAGCTCCTACAATGAGCAGTTCTTC
-,TRBV28,TRBJ1-1,-,CASSDLRATEAFF,TGTGCCAGCAGTGACCTCAGGGCTACTGAAGCTTTCTTT
-,TRBV11-2,TRBJ1-1,-,CASSSPRGSYTEAFF,TGTGCCAGCAGCTCCCCCCGGGGAAGCTACACTGAAGCTTTCTTT
once,TRBV5-1,TRBJ2-1,-,CASSLATRRSYNEQFF,TGCGCCAGCAGCTTGGCTACGAGGCGCTCCTACAATGAGCAGTTCTTC
few,TRBV7-9,TRBJ2-7,-,CASSAGRPEGEQYF,TGTGCCAGCAGCGCCGGGCGGCCGGAGGGGGAGCAGTACTTC
-,TRBV28,TRBJ1-1,-,CASSGLTPNTEAFF,TGTGCCAGCAGCGGACTTACTCCGAACACTGAAGCTTTCTTT
-,TRBV5-1,TRBJ2-7,-,CASSTTRGSSRDYEQYF,TGCGCCAGCAGCACCACAAGGGGATCAAGTAGGGACTACGAGCAGTACTTC
once,TRBV3-1/TRBV3-2,TRBJ1-4,-,CASSQGTGAGEKLFF,TGTGCCAGCAGCCAAGGTACCGGGGCGGGGGAAAAACTGTTTTTT
-,TRBV7-9,TRBJ1-1,-,CASSFPTGPEAFF,TGTGCCAGCAGCTTCCCGACAGGACCTGAAGCTTTCTTT
-,TRBV6-5,TRBJ2-7,TRBD1,CASRQTGEPEQYF,TGTGCCAGCAGACAGACAGGGGAGCCCGAGCAGTACTTC
-,TRBV28,TRBJ2-2,TRBD2,CASRGLAEDNTGELFF,TGTGCCAGCAGGGGACTAGCGGAGGACAACACCGGGGAGCTGTTTTTT
-,TRBV7-2,TRBJ1-5,-,CASSNDRYNQPQHF,TGTGCCAGCAGCAACGACAGGTACAATCAGCCCCAGCATTTT
-,TRBV6-2/TRBV6-3,TRBJ2-2,TRBD1,CASSRQGANTGELFF,TGTGCCAGCAGTAGACAGGGCGCGAACACCGGGGAGCTGTTTTTT
once,TRBV15,TRBJ2-7,TRBD1,CATSRDAWTGKREQYF,TGTGCCACCAGCAGAGATGCGTGGACAGGGAAACGCGAGCAGTACTTC
-,TRBV27,TRBJ1-4,TRBD1,CASSSTGGRGEKLFF,TGTGCCAGCAGCTCTACAGGGGGCCGTGGGGAAAAACTGTTTTTT